Listed below are T cell receptor beta chains from one sample, sequenced in a study of CD8 T cells in Susac syndrome. Each CDR3 protein gets one entry after TCRdb re-called the immunoSEQ multiplex PCR reads with MiXCR. Of roughly 150,000 distinct CDR3 sequences in the sample, roughly 95% were seen once. The sequenced sample was CD4+ T cells from PBMCs. Receptors were obtained from a human donor with multiple sclerosis. The CDR3 runs from the conserved cysteine through the conserved F or W. Fields, in order: clone size, J gene, D gene, V gene, CDR3 DNA, CDR3 protein. A D gene is named only where the DNA matches it firmly. Clone size, where shown, is once, few, many, or a class for clones that have expanded.

-	TRBJ2-7	-	TRBV6-5	TGTGCCAGCACTAGGGGCCGGGGCTCCTACGAGCAGTACTTC	CASTRGRGSYEQYF
-	TRBJ2-1	TRBD2	TRBV5-1	TGCGCCAGCAGTTTGACGGGCGGGAGCAATGAGCAGTTCTTC	CASSLTGGSNEQFF
-	TRBJ2-7	-	TRBV18	TGTGCCAGCTCAACCGGGACCGACATAAACGAGCAGTACTTC	CASSTGTDINEQYF
-	TRBJ2-1	TRBD2	TRBV7-3	TGTGCCAGCAGCTCCCGACTAGCGGGAGAGTTATCCTTC	CASSSRLAGELSF
-	TRBJ2-3	-	TRBV10-3	TGTGCCATCAGTGAACCCGGCACAGATACGCAGTATTTT	CAISEPGTDTQYF
-	TRBJ2-1	-	TRBV9	TGTGCCAGCAGCCAACAGGGTTCTCTCAATGAGCAGTTCTTC	CASSQQGSLNEQFF
-	TRBJ1-2	-	TRBV13	TGTGCCAGCAGCGGGAACACCCCTAGGTGCACCTTC	CASSGNTPRCTF
once	TRBJ2-1	-	TRBV7-9	TGTGCCAGCAGCGTAGACCCCTCCTACAATGAGCAGTTCTTC	CASSVDPSYNEQFF
-	TRBJ2-5	-	TRBV20-1	TGCAGTGCTAGACCGACGCGATCCCGAGAGACCCAGTACTTC	CSARPTRSRETQYF
-	TRBJ1-1	-	TRBV7-2	TGTGCCAGCAGCTTCATACAGGGTAGCCCCGAAGCTTTCTTT	CASSFIQGSPEAFF
-	TRBJ2-1	-	TRBV28	TGTGCCAGTCGTCTCCTGGCAAATGAGCAGTTCTTC	CASRLLANEQFF
-	TRBJ1-4	-	TRBV10-1	TGCGCCAGGACAGGTCGAGACTTGGAAACTAATGAAAAACTGTTTTTT	CARTGRDLETNEKLFF
-	TRBJ2-7	TRBD2	TRBV9	TGTGCCAGCACCATCCTAGCGGGAAAACAGGACGAGCAGTACTTC	CASTILAGKQDEQYF
-	TRBJ1-1	TRBD1	TRBV12-3/TRBV12-4	TGTGCCAGCAGTTTTTATCGACAGGGGGTTACTGAAGCTTTCTTT	CASSFYRQGVTEAFF
-	TRBJ1-1	-	TRBV5-1	TGCGCCAGCACCCCGGAGTCTGGTAGGACTGAAGCTTTCTTT	CASTPESGRTEAFF
-	TRBJ2-1	-	TRBV9	TGTGCCAGCAGCGTAGCGCAAGCTGGGGAGCAGTTCTTC	CASSVAQAGEQFF
-	TRBJ2-3	-	TRBV9	TGTGCCAGCAGCGCCCAGCTGCCCCAGGAGGCCCTCACAGATACGCAGTATTTT	CASSAQLPQEALTDTQYF
-	TRBJ2-2	TRBD1	TRBV7-6	TGTGCCAGCAGCAGCGGACAGGCCCACGGGGAGCTGTTTTTT	CASSSGQAHGELFF
-	TRBJ2-2	-	TRBV5-4	TGTGCCAGCAGCGCAGGGATAAACACCGGGGAGCTGTTTTTT	CASSAGINTGELFF
-	TRBJ1-4	-	TRBV19	TGTGCCAGTAGCGAGGGAAGACTGTTTTTT	CASSEGRLFF
-	TRBJ1-3	-	TRBV6-5	TGTGCCAGCAGTTACAATGCTGGAAACACCATATATTTT	CASSYNAGNTIYF
-	TRBJ1-1	TRBD1	TRBV2	TGTGCCACCAGGACAGGGCAGAACACTGAAGCTTTCTTT	CATRTGQNTEAFF
-	TRBJ1-2	-	TRBV6-2/TRBV6-3	TGTGCCAGCAGTTACTCGATTCGGCTTGGCTACACCTTC	CASSYSIRLGYTF
once	TRBJ2-2	TRBD1	TRBV30	TGTGCCTGGAGGTGGACAGGGAACACCGGGGAGCTGTTTTTT	CAWRWTGNTGELFF
-	TRBJ1-2	-	TRBV3-1	TGTGCCAGCAGTCAAGGGTATGGCTACACCTTC	CASSQGYGYTF
-	TRBJ1-1	-	TRBV4-1	TGCGCCAGCAGCCAAGAAGTCCGGGTTGCAGAAGCTTTCTTT	CASSQEVRVAEAFF
-	TRBJ2-2	-	TRBV24-1	TGTGCCACCAGTGGACGGCGCACCGGGGAGCTGTTTTTT	CATSGRRTGELFF
-	TRBJ1-2	-	TRBV7-9	TGTGCCAGCAGCTTAGCGCGGGCAGATTATGGCTACACCTTC	CASSLARADYGYTF
-	TRBJ1-1	TRBD1	TRBV18	TGTGCCAGCTCACCCAGACAGGGGGCGAGCACTGAAGCTTTCTTT	CASSPRQGASTEAFF
-	TRBJ2-7	-	TRBV5-4	TGTGCCAGCAGCGACATGACTGCTTACGAGCAGTACTTC	CASSDMTAYEQYF
once	TRBJ2-3	TRBD2	TRBV6-6	TGTGCCTCGCTGGGCCTCCGGGAGGGCCAAGATACGCAGTATTTT	CASLGLREGQDTQYF
-	TRBJ1-1	TRBD1	TRBV14	TGTGCCAGCAGCGGCAGGGGGTACACTGAAGCTTTCTTT	CASSGRGYTEAFF
-	TRBJ1-1	-	TRBV2	TGTGCCAGCAGAGGGACAACGGGGGACACTGAAGCTTTCTTT	CASRGTTGDTEAFF
once	TRBJ2-7	TRBD1	TRBV6-2/TRBV6-3	TGTGCCAGCAGTTTGGGACAGAGATACGAGCAGTACTTC	CASSLGQRYEQYF
-	TRBJ1-1	-	TRBV12-3/TRBV12-4	TGTGCCAGCAGTTTAAGTTCCCCTGAAGCTTTCTTT	CASSLSSPEAFF
-	TRBJ2-1	-	TRBV10-3	TGTGCCATCAGTGAGTCGAACGGGCAACATGGGAATGAGCAGTTCTTC	CAISESNGQHGNEQFF
-	TRBJ2-5	-	TRBV12-5	TGTGCTAGTGGTTTGTGGGAGACCCAGTACTTC	CASGLWETQYF
once	TRBJ2-5	TRBD2	TRBV23-1	TGCGCCGGTTATCAGGGACTAGCGGAGCAAGAGACCCAGTACTTC	CAGYQGLAEQETQYF
-	TRBJ1-2	-	TRBV25-1	TGTGCCAGCATGGGGGGGAATGGCTACACCTTC	CASMGGNGYTF
-	TRBJ2-3	-	TRBV27	TGTGCCAGCAGTAAAGCAGGCACAGATACGCAGTATTTT	CASSKAGTDTQYF
-	TRBJ1-2	-	TRBV5-1	TGCGCCAGCAGCAGACAGGCTGACGATGGCTACACCTTC	CASSRQADDGYTF
-	TRBJ2-4	-	TRBV12-1	TGTGCCAGCAGCTTAAACCGGGACAGGGGAAACATTCAGTACTTC	CASSLNRDRGNIQYF